The clone carrying this T cell receptor (beta chain) was counted at least ten times. The data belong to a study of early T cells in non-severe SARS-CoV-2 infection. Study-wide context: The authors sequenced bulk RNA from unsorted whole blood, leaving chains unpaired.

Via MiXCR, TCRdb re-called the 5' RACE reads, giving one row per CDR3 protein. The sample holds tens of thousands of distinct CDR3 sequences, 9.5% to 15% seen once. The CDR3 is 13 residues long. The germline V and J ends were trimmed by 5 bases and 1 base, with 8 bases remaining between them. The germline gives CDR1 PRHDT, CDR2 FYEKMQ (reference sequence). The clonotype originates from an adult who was a healthcare worker with PCR-confirmed SARS-CoV-2 infection or an uninfected control (not recorded which). Source material: whole blood. This chain connects TRBV13 to TRBJ1-1, with D hard to call. CDR3 in amino acids: CASSRGGNTEAFF. DNA for the CDR3: TGTGCCAGCAGCAGAGGCGGGAACACTGAAGCTTTCTTT. The entire variable domain, with the rest obtained from reference TRBV13 and TRBJ1-1, is as follows: AAGVIQSPRHLIKEKRETATLKCYPIPRHDTVYWYQQGPGQDPQFLISFYEKMQSDKGSIPDRFSAQQFSDYHSELNMSSLELGDSALYFCASSRGGNTEAFFGQGTRLTVV.